A single sample is the source of the 29 T cell receptor beta chains below, sequenced in a study of blood T cell repertoires in COVID-19. Data came from immunoSEQ multiplex PCR; TCRdb stores just in-frame clones and leaves some out. The sample has 130,000 to 150,000 clones; roughly 80% are singletons. Sequencing input: peripheral blood. The origin of the receptors is a human donor with acute or convalescent COVID-19. The donor label of this sample is uncertain.

V gene TRBV7-9 combines with J gene TRBJ1-1, with D possibly TRBD1 on 5 matching bases. V was cut by 5 bases and J by 4 bases, with 14 bases left in between. The germline gives CDR1 SEHNR, CDR2 FQNEAQ (reference sequence). This CDR3 spans 14 amino acids. This CDR3 is CASSPTVASTEAFF. The CDR3 DNA sequence: TGTGCCAGCAGCCCGACAGTGGCGAGCACTGAAGCTTTCTTT.

The chain couples TRBV12-3 or TRBV12-4 to TRBJ1-1; D unclear. V was clipped by 9 bases and J by 0 bases, with 11 bases between them. This CDR3 is 13 amino acids long. The CDR3 coding sequence is TGTGCCAGTCGGAGAGGGATGAACACTGAAGCTTTCTTT. Protein sequence: CASRRGMNTEAFF.

The chain joins TRBV3-1 (or the pseudogene TRBV3-2) to TRBJ2-4; 8 bases agree with TRBD2. The germline CDR1 and CDR2 sequences are LGHDT and YNNKEL (reference sequence). The CDR3 consists of 13 residues. V lost 3 bases and J lost 9; bases outside the gene matches: 4. The CDR3 DNA sequence: TGTGCCAGCAGCCAGGTTGCGGGAGGCATTCAGTACTTC. Translating gives CASSQVAGGIQYF.

The V gene is TRBV20-1, the J gene TRBJ1-1, with unresolved D. CDR1 is DFQATT and CDR2 is SNEGSKA in the germline V gene (reference sequence). The CDR3 spans 11 residues. Trimming removed 6 bases at V and 3 bases at J, with 8 bases between. This chain's CDR3 is CSALRDTEAFF. The CDR3 nucleotides are TGCAGTGCATTGAGGGACACTGAAGCTTTCTTT.

This clone appeared a few times. The chain recombines TRBV4-1 with TRBJ2-7; D might be TRBD2 (5 bases). Germline V gene sequence: CDR1 MGHRA, CDR2 YSYEKL. This CDR3 contains 15 residues. The CDR3 nucleotides read TGCGCTCCCCCCCCCGGGAACCCAAACTCCTACGAGCAGTACGTC. Residues: CAPPPGNPNSYEQYV.

The gene calls are TRBV11-3 and TRBJ2-1; 8 bases agree with TRBD2. This CDR3 has 13 residues. The ends lost 5 bases at V and 6 bases at J; junction bases unmatched: 3. The germline gives CDR1 SGHNT, CDR2 YENEEA. The CDR3 coding sequence is TGTGCCAGCAGCAATCTAGCGGGCAATGAGCAGTTCTTC. Protein product: CASSNLAGNEQFF. The whole variable domain, remainder taken from reference TRBV11-3 and TRBJ2-1, is EAGVVQSPRYKIIEKKQPVAFWCNPISGHNTLYWYLQNLGQGPELLIRYENEEAVDDSQLPKDRFSAERLKGVDSTLKIQPAELGDSAVYLCASSNLAGNEQFFGPGTRLTVL.

Here the CDR3 reads CASTGGAGMNTEAFF. The CDR3 DNA is TGTGCCAGCACCGGTGGAGCGGGTATGAACACTGAAGCTTTCTTT. The gene calls are TRBV7-3 and TRBJ1-1; D not resolved. Germline lookup yields CDR1 SGHTA and CDR2 FQGTGA. The germline V and J ends were trimmed by 7 bases and 0 bases, with 15 bases remaining between them. The CDR3 has 15 residues.

The chain carries TRBV25-1 and TRBJ1-2; the match to TRBD1 covers 8 bases. Unmatched junction bases numbered 8, after V lost 1 base and J lost 7 bases. Looked up from germline, CDR1 is MGHDK and CDR2 is SYGVNS. CDR3 length equals 15 residues. CDR3 protein: CASSESGTGGRGYTF. CDR3 nucleotides: TGTGCCAGCAGTGAATCTGGCACAGGGGGACGTGGCTACACCTTC.

The DNA of the CDR3 is TGTGCCAGCAGTGAAGCAACGGCAGGGAACGAGTATGGCTACACCTTC. Translating gives CASSEATAGNEYGYTF. This sequence joins TRBV6-1 and TRBJ1-2; D may be TRBD1 (5 bases). CDR1 is MNHNS, CDR2 SASEGT, per germline. The CDR3 extends over 16 amino acids. V lost 0 bases, J lost 5 bases, and 16 bases lay in between.

The rearrangement uses TRBV7-6 and TRBJ1-1, with D possibly TRBD1 on 5 matching bases. The germline V gene has CDR1 SGHVS and CDR2 FNYEAQ. With 2 bases removed from V and 7 bases from J, the gap between germline ends came to 17 bases. The CDR3 loop spans 15 amino acids. CDR3: CASSLTPRTTDEAFF. The CDR3 DNA sequence: TGTGCCAGCAGCTTAACCCCCCGGACAACGGATGAAGCTTTCTTT.

V is TRBV5-4 and J is TRBJ1-5; no reliable D call. Germline V CDR1 and CDR2: SGHNT, YYREEE (reference sequence). This CDR3 has 14 residues. V was pared by 0 bases and J by 5 bases, with 9 bases between. Here the CDR3 reads CASSLGGSDQPQHF. CDR3 DNA: TGTGCCAGCAGCTTGGGAGGGAGCGATCAGCCCCAGCATTTT.

The chain has TRBV5-1 and TRBJ1-1, with 7 bases fitting TRBD1. Germline CDR1 and CDR2: SGHRS and YFSETQ. V lost 1 base and J lost 5; bases outside the gene matches: 5. The CDR3 length is 14 residues. DNA of the CDR3: TGCGCCAGCAGCTTGAGAGGGGGCGCGACTGAAGCTTTCTTT. It specifies CASSLRGGATEAFF.

The chain employs TRBV4-1 and TRBJ1-5; TRBD1 is a possible D gene (5 bases). The CDR3 spans 16 residues. CDR1 is MGHRA and CDR2 is YSYEKL in the germline V gene. V gave up 0 bases and J gave up 3 bases, with 12 bases separating them. The DNA for the CDR3 is TGCGCCAGCAGCCAAGATGATAGGGGTTCCAATCAGCCCCAGCATTTT. Its protein is CASSQDDRGSNQPQHF.

CDR3 residues: CASSPWVTGSYNEQFF. CDR3 DNA sequence: TGTGCCAGCTCACCCTGGGTGACGGGCTCCTACAATGAGCAGTTCTTC. V is TRBV18 and J is TRBJ2-1; D not resolved. The CDR3 runs to 16 residues. CDR1 and CDR2 from the germline V gene are KGHSH and LQKENI. V lost 3 bases to trimming and J lost 0 bases, with 12 bases between them.

The CDR3 DNA is TGTGCCAGCACCTTGACAGGGGGCACTAACTATGGCTACACCTTC. Translating gives CASTLTGGTNYGYTF. This rearrangement joins TRBV6-5 to TRBJ1-2; TRBD1 aligns across 10 bases. Germline V gene sequence: CDR1 MNHEY, CDR2 SVGAGI. The V segment lost 7 bases and the J segment 0 bases; nucleotides outside the gene matches: 5. The CDR3 runs to 15 residues.

The chain recombines TRBV7-9 with TRBJ1-2; 9 bases are a match to TRBD1. The CDR3 is made up of 14 amino acids. Germline CDR1 SEHNR, CDR2 FQNEAQ (reference sequence). J gave up 5 bases and V 3 bases, and 4 bases lay outside the gene matches. CDR3 region: CASSLGQGTYGYTF. The CDR3 DNA reads as TGTGCCAGCAGCTTGGGACAGGGAACTTATGGCTACACCTTC.

A few counts support this clone. The chain combines TRBV19 with TRBJ2-3, with D possibly TRBD2 on 5 matching bases. In germline, CDR1 is LNHDA, CDR2 SQIVND (reference sequence). V was pared by 3 bases and J by 6 bases, with 13 bases between. CDR3 length equals 14 residues. In DNA form, the CDR3 reads TGTGCCAGTAGTATGTGGGAGACACCCGATACGCAGTATTTT. Protein product: CASSMWETPDTQYF.

V gene TRBV6-5 combines with J gene TRBJ1-1; D is uncertain. Germline loops: CDR1 MNHEY, CDR2 SVGAGI. The V end was cut by 0 bases, the J end by 1 base, with 12 bases between. The CDR3 is 16 residues long. This CDR3 is CASSYSRQRQNTEAFF. The CDR3 DNA follows: TGTGCCAGCAGTTACTCGAGGCAGCGCCAGAACACTGAAGCTTTCTTT.

The chain links TRBV5-1 to TRBJ1-2, with 7 bases fitting TRBD1. The V gene's germline CDR1 is SGHRS and CDR2 YFSETQ. Losses at the gene ends were 2 bases for V and 1 base for J; bases not matched to a gene: 2. CDR3 size: 14 residues. The CDR3 nucleotides read TGCGCCAGCAGCTTCGACAGGGATAACTATGGCTACACCTTC. It translates to CASSFDRDNYGYTF.

The count of this clone is one. V usage is TRBV18 and J usage is TRBJ2-5; 7 nucleotides align to TRBD1. The V segment lost 3 bases and the J segment 1 base; nucleotides outside the gene matches: 5. CDR1 is KGHSH, CDR2 LQKENI, per germline. CDR3 length equals 15 residues. In DNA, the CDR3 is TGTGCCAGCTCACCCCAGACAGGGTCCCAAGAGACCCAGTACTTC. Encoded protein: CASSPQTGSQETQYF.

A note on this clone: The sample carries other DNA sequences with the same CDR3. The chain has TRBV6-5 and TRBJ1-2, with 11 bases lining up with TRBD1. Germline trimming cut 6 bases from V and 4 bases from J; bases unmatched to any gene: 4. The length of the CDR3 is 14 residues. Germline loops: CDR1 MNHEY, CDR2 SVGAGI. The CDR3 DNA is TGTGCCAGCAGGGGGACAGGGGGAAGCTATGGCTACACCTTC. It translates to CASRGTGGSYGYTF.

The chain uses TRBV18 and TRBJ1-2; 8 bases match TRBD1. The CDR3 length is 13 residues. Germline V lookup: CDR1 KGHSH, CDR2 LQKENI. V was pared by 5 bases and J by 3 bases, with 2 bases of the junction left unmatched. CDR3 in amino acids: CASSGGQDYGYTF. CDR3 nucleotide sequence: TGTGCCAGCTCAGGGGGACAGGACTATGGCTACACCTTC.

In this sample, this clone turned up a few times. This chain uses TRBV2 with TRBJ2-7; 7 positions agree with TRBD1. Germline CDR1 reads SNHLY; CDR2 reads FYNNEI. J gave up 5 bases and V 7 bases, and 8 bases lay outside the gene matches. This CDR3 is built from 13 residues. CDR3 sequence reads: CASKKGQSNEQYV. In DNA form, the CDR3 reads TGTGCCAGCAAGAAGGGACAGTCAAACGAGCAGTACGTC.

The rearrangement links TRBV30 to TRBJ1-1; TRBD1 matches 7 bases. The trim removed 3 bases at V and 2 bases at J, leaving 9 bases unmatched. This CDR3 region has 15 residues. Looked up from germline, CDR1 is GTSNPN and CDR2 is SVGIG (reference sequence). The CDR3 DNA reads as TGTGCCTGGAGCGACTTAGGACAGGCTAACACTGAAGCTTTCTTT. Its protein is CAWSDLGQANTEAFF.

The V call is TRBV6-1, the J call TRBJ1-3; unclear D gene. The CDR3 sequence is 14 residues long. The V gene's germline CDR1 is MNHNS and CDR2 SASEGT. The V end was cut by 3 bases, the J end by 0 bases, with 6 bases between. CDR3 sequence: CASSDLSSGNTIYF. The DNA for the CDR3 is TGTGCCAGCAGTGACCTAAGCTCTGGAAACACCATATATTTT.

The chain joins TRBV5-1 to TRBJ1-2, with D tentatively TRBD1 (5 bases). V was cut by 5 bases and J by 0 bases, with 14 bases left in between. Germline CDR1 is SGHRS and CDR2 is YFSETQ. This CDR3 contains 15 residues. The CDR3 region has the DNA TGCGCCAGCAGTCTTGACAGCCCCACTAACTATGGCTACACCTTC. Protein sequence: CASSLDSPTNYGYTF.

The rearrangement links TRBV18 to TRBJ1-6; D gene ambiguous. V was pared by 6 bases and J by 1 base, with 25 bases between. Germline CDR1 reads KGHSH; CDR2 reads LQKENI. CDR3 length: 20 amino acids. The CDR3 sequence: CASSLSGSESGTSYNSPLHF. In nucleotides, the CDR3 is TGTGCCAGCTCCCTTTCCGGGTCGGAAAGTGGAACGTCCTATAATTCACCCCTCCACTTT.

V and J are TRBV19 and TRBJ1-1; 7 nucleotides line up with TRBD1. With V trimmed by 5 bases and J by 3 bases, 6 bases remained unmatched. Germline V gene lookup returns CDR1 LNHDA and CDR2 SQIVND (reference sequence). This CDR3 region has 14 residues. The CDR3 sequence: CASSATGWDTEAFF. Written as DNA, the CDR3 is TGTGCCAGTAGTGCGACAGGGTGGGACACTGAAGCTTTCTTT. Filled out from reference TRBV19 and TRBJ1-1, the complete variable domain reads DGGITQSPKYLFRKEGQNVTLSCEQNLNHDAMYWYRQDPGQGLRLIYYSQIVNDFQKGDIAEGYSVSREKKESFPLTVTSAQKNPTAFYLCASSATGWDTEAFFGQGTRLTVV.

The chain combines TRBV5-1 with TRBJ2-1, with a possible D match to TRBD1 (6 bases). The V gene's germline CDR1 is SGHRS and CDR2 YFSETQ. The CDR3 is made up of 17 amino acids. V gave up 4 bases and J gave up 3 bases, with 20 bases separating them. The CDR3 sequence is CASSATGTGSFYNEQFF. CDR3 nucleotide sequence: TGCGCCAGCAGCGCAACAGGGACCGGATCGTTCTACAATGAGCAGTTCTTC.